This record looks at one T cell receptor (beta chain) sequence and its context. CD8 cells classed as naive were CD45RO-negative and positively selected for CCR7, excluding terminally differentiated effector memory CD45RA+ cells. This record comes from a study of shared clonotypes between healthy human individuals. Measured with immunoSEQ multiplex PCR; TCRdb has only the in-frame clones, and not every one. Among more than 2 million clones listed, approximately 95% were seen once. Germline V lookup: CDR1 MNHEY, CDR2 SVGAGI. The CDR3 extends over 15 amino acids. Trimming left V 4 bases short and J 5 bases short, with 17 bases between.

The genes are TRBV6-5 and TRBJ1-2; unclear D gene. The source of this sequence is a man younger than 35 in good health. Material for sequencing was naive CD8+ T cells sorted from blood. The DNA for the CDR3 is TGTGCCAGCAGTTCCCCCGATGAGGAGGTATATGGCTACACCTTC. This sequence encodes CASSSPDEEVYGYTF.